This TCR beta chain was obtained from a study of cytomegalovirus exposure and HLA in healthy donors (dated by TCRdb to the late 2010s). For the wider study: An earlier analysis of about 560 of the donors reported approximately 260 Gb of sequence data and 117 million unique TCR beta sequences obtained from approximately 180 million T cells. The later analysis used no new phenotypic data to find candidate immune exposures, relying instead on TCR beta sequences and their occurrence across donors. HLA typing covered class I and class II loci at four-digit resolution. An early release that covered about 600 HLA-typed donors contained around 300 gigabases of sequencing data and approximately 85 million unique TCR sequences. In a later analysis, previously published TCR beta repertoires from 550 to 750 donors were re-analyzed and high-resolution HLA genotyping was added so that TCR occurrence patterns could be studied. Typing coverage varied by locus: about 620-640 donors for A, B, C, DRB1 and DQB1; approximately 560 for DQA1; nearly 610 for DPA1; approximately 490 for DPB1. A later genetic analysis took genome-wide SNP genotypes for about three fifths of the roughly 670 donors and used that subset as a discovery cohort. Along with the approximately 700-subject first cohort, a separate validation cohort of over a hundred different subjects was used. Across about 380 genotyped donors of the cohort, an average of 235,054 unique TCR beta nucleotide sequences per donor were sequenced, and 15% to 20% of those sequences were non-productive. A handful of DR-DQ haplotypes were handled as single units for association and clustering because linkage in the cohort was strong. Of the roughly 400 genotyped donors, approximately 83% fell in the genetic ancestry cluster associated with self-reported Caucasian donors. All discovery cohort repertoires had been generated on a single sequencing platform. To predict cytomegalovirus infection status, the study combined high-throughput TCR immunosequencing, statistical association of individual TCRs with disease status, and machine learning. The study was designed to test whether signatures of past pathogen exposure could be identified by cataloging public T cell receptors. In an earlier analysis of 550 to 700 of the donors, high-throughput TCR beta sequencing was used to judge whether each TCR beta V gene segment behaved as functional or pseudogenic. Donor age, sex, ethnicity and CMV serostatus were collected together with the repertoire data. The study profiled the T cell repertoires of some 610 subjects by immunosequencing and related them to cytomegalovirus serostatus. The paper as a whole reports these results and caveats: Some IMGT-functional V segments, including TRBV6-2 and TRBV6-3, could not be distinguished by the 87-base-pair reads and were therefore excluded. A cluster of highly shared sequence variants was judged likely to be a technical artifact of the sequencing pipeline. It was suggested by the authors that the approach could potentially be generalized to other disease states and immunological phenotypes. When HLA alleles, especially DR and DQ, strongly co-occurred, attributing TCR associations to individual alleles was difficult. Roughly uniform sequencing depth across donors was assumed in presence/absence analyses, although this assumption may not hold. For the cohort, immune exposure information was limited to CMV serostatus. A later analysis found that HLA-associated TCR beta chains were more clonally expanded and had lower generation probabilities than equally common non-associated chains. Three of the identified cytomegalovirus-associated TCR beta chains were confirmed in vitro to be specific for cytomegalovirus antigens. Broadly in line with IMGT annotations, most TCR beta V segments showed up in productive rearrangements about 90% or about 30% of the time in an earlier analysis of a few hundred of the donors. The study listed approximately 150 TCR beta chains as associated with cytomegalovirus. Because HLA typing was unavailable for some donors at each locus, only the typed subset was used in association tests. A later genetic analysis reported fewer N-insertions in productive TCRs among donors in an Asian-associated ancestry cluster than the approximately 670-donor mean. According to a later analysis, parvovirus B19, influenza, CMV and Epstein-Barr virus appeared linked to several top co-occurrence clusters. In a later genetic analysis, a missense DCLRE1C variant was associated with V-gene and J-gene trimming of TCR beta chains, and the association was replicated in an independent cohort. A later analysis found that TCR association rates varied across HLA loci, with DRB1 alleles showing the most associated TCRs and HLA-C alleles the fewest. This cohort had only TCR beta chains sequenced, and the lack of alpha or paired-chain data limited which features could be detected. Linkage disequilibrium might explain the correlated functional status among segregating V segments, but an unknown experimental factor could not be excluded. Across donors, most TCR sequences were observed very rarely, whereas some public TCRs were present in many individuals. A further reported finding was that TCR beta sequences accurately predicted the HLA-A and HLA-B alleles for most subjects in the first cohort. At a false discovery rate of 0.05, a later analysis linked 15,000 to 20,000 TCR beta sequences to specific HLA alleles. Because counts were too low, seventeen rarely observed V segments, including chromosome 9 orphons, were excluded from the earlier analysis of several hundred of the donors. The classifier was reported to diagnose cytomegalovirus status with high specificity and sensitivity in both the original cohort and the validation cohort. A later analysis found that most CMV-associated TCR beta chains appeared HLA-restricted, with HLA associations seemingly driven largely by CMV exposure.

In total, 630 or so healthy bone marrow donors made up the cohort. At the time of sampling, all cohort members were nominally healthy, though unrecorded immune exposures were likely present. The donor tested CMV seropositive, placing the donor among the 290 or so seropositive members of the cohort. Each donor provided a peripheral blood sample, and peripheral blood mononuclear cells were used for TCR beta sequencing. The Qiagen DNeasy Blood Extraction Kit was used to extract genomic DNA from the blood cell samples. Libraries were built with the immunoSEQ multiplex PCR assay. For the multiplex PCR, a mixture combining 60 forward primers for TCR Vbeta segments and 13 reverse primers for TCR Jbeta segments was used. Amplification of the CDR3 region of rearranged TCR beta genes was performed with a multiplex PCR assay on genomic DNA. The Illumina HiSeq System was used to sequence the amplified TCR beta libraries as 87-base-pair reads. Regarding the original processing steps: Across the roughly 670 repertoires, a later analysis counted 60 million to 90 million unique TCR beta chains, 9.5 million to 13 million of which were shared by at least two donors. Raw reads were error-corrected and collapsed into unique sequences by a nearest-neighbor algorithm in which closely related sequences were merged to remove PCR and sequencing errors. CDR3 sequences were aligned to IMGT reference sequences to assign V, D and J gene segments. For a sequence to be retained, a match of at least six nucleotides to both a V gene segment and a J gene segment was required. A rearrangement was called productive if the CDR3 had no stop codons and remained in frame with V and J, and every other rearrangement was called non-productive. Following IMGT convention, CDR3 was defined as the stretch from the second conserved V-encoded cysteine to the conserved J-encoded phenylalanine. Sequences without an unambiguous match to a single V gene segment were excluded from the earlier analysis of several hundred of the donors. An earlier analysis of fewer than 650 of the donors classified V segments as functional when productive rearrangements were above 56.7% and as segregating when the standard deviation between donors was above 5%. A statistical classification framework was developed to diagnose cytomegalovirus status using the catalog of TCR beta chain sequences. In a later analysis, TCR nucleotide sequences were compared against IMGT/GENE-DB human TR gene sequences so that V and J genes could be assigned. The TCRdist pipeline was used in a later analysis to assign CDR3 sequences and most-parsimonious VDJ recombination scenarios. In a later analysis, every TCR beta chain was defined by the combination of its CDR3 amino acid sequence and its V-gene family, and reads without a unique V-gene family were dropped. As a way to deal with suspected cross-contamination and a sequencing artifact, a later analysis dropped over 550 nucleotide sequences that were highly shared and had low generation probability. A later analysis calculated a clonal expansion index for each public chain from normalized within-repertoire ranks of inferred template counts. In a later analysis, generation probabilities were computed with a VDJ recombination model fitted to out-of-frame rearrangements, and the resulting probabilities were checked against IGoR. A later analysis scored TCR-TCR, TCR-HLA and TCR-CMV co-occurrence with hypergeometric tests, applying a repertoire-size bias correction to TCR pairs. To estimate false discovery rates, a later analysis permuted the HLA or CMV assignments 20 times. In a later analysis, co-occurring TCRs were grouped using DBSCAN, with TCRdist sequence similarity added in when clustering inside HLA-allele-positive subsets. Repertoires with fewer than 30,000 or more than 120,000 public chains, plus five repertoires with anomalous nucleotide sharing, were excluded from co-occurrence clustering. Drawn from immuneACCESS, this table holds only the in-frame rearrangements with V and J called that TCRdb kept. Clones are partly lost; checked studies trace under half to an unresolved V gene and leave the rest unexplained. For V, J and clone size, that table is used; D and trimming come from the DNA. For this sample there are 150,000 to 200,000 clones; roughly 72% appear just once. The ten most abundant clones make up roughly 7.1% of the sample.

With regard to this clone: Its antigen remains undetermined. The input lacks base qualities; no much larger clone sits a single base away.

Trimming costs V 0 bases and J 2 bases, and their ends lie 10 bases apart. For CDR1 and CDR2, the germline V gene (reference sequence) lists LNHDA and SQIVND. Taken from cysteine to phenylalanine, the CDR3 has 15 residues. The only DNA kept is the CDR3, 45 bases in frame from the first base. The V gene is TRBV19 and the J gene is TRBJ1-2, with the D gene too uncertain to name. The TCR was taken from a man between 40 and 49 years old in good health and CMV-seropositive. Sequences were obtained from PBMCs. The CDR3 is CASSIDIGGNYGYTF. The DNA sequence is as follows: TGTGCCAGTAGTATAGATATAGGCGGAAACTATGGCTACACCTTC.